A selection of T cell receptor beta chains follows, all from one sample in a study of blood T cell repertoires in COVID-19. Here immunoSEQ multiplex PCR was the method, and the copy in TCRdb shows in-frame clones only, minus some. This sample has around 90,000 clones, with 80% to 95% found just once. Sequences were obtained from peripheral blood. The receptors were sampled from a woman in her sixties with active COVID-19. Each CDR3 is given with its conserved first and last residue. D genes are given only for firm matches. Clone size is stated in some rows and not others, as once, few, many or a class when expanded.

V gene: TRBV6-5; D gene: TRBD2; J gene: TRBJ2-5; clone size: -; CDR3 protein: CASSYGSGGAAETQYF; CDR3 DNA: TGTGCCAGCAGTTACGGGAGCGGGGGGGCCGCTGAGACCCAGTACTTC
V gene: TRBV28; D gene: -; J gene: TRBJ2-7; clone size: -; CDR3 protein: CASSLRLYEQYF; CDR3 DNA: TGTGCCAGCAGTCTTCGACTATACGAGCAGTACTTC
V gene: TRBV6-5; D gene: TRBD2; J gene: TRBJ2-2; clone size: -; CDR3 protein: CASTRAGANTGELFF; CDR3 DNA: TGTGCCAGCACCCGAGCGGGGGCCAACACCGGGGAGCTGTTTTTT
V gene: TRBV11-3; D gene: TRBD2; J gene: TRBJ2-1; clone size: -; CDR3 protein: CASSLGTSGVDEQFF; CDR3 DNA: TGTGCCAGCAGCCTCGGGACTAGCGGGGTCGATGAGCAGTTCTTC
V gene: TRBV13; D gene: TRBD2; J gene: TRBJ2-1; clone size: -; CDR3 protein: CASSSPGGSSYNEQFF; CDR3 DNA: TGTGCCAGCAGCTCCCCGGGAGGGAGCTCCTACAATGAGCAGTTCTTC
V gene: TRBV19; D gene: -; J gene: TRBJ2-5; clone size: -; CDR3 protein: CASSFSGQLGETQYF; CDR3 DNA: TGTGCCAGTAGTTTCTCGGGACAATTAGGGGAGACCCAGTACTTC
V gene: TRBV7-9; D gene: TRBD1; J gene: TRBJ2-7; clone size: few; CDR3 protein: CASSLTTGTAIYEQYF; CDR3 DNA: TGTGCCAGCAGCTTAACCACCGGGACAGCCATCTACGAGCAGTACTTC
V gene: TRBV6-6; D gene: TRBD1; J gene: TRBJ2-2; clone size: -; CDR3 protein: CASSTGTGVWTGELFF; CDR3 DNA: TGTGCCAGCAGTACGGGCACAGGGGTTTGGACCGGGGAGCTGTTTTTT
V gene: TRBV12-2; D gene: -; J gene: TRBJ1-2; clone size: -; CDR3 protein: CASRLRLKDRRDGYTF; CDR3 DNA: TGTGCAAGTCGCCTTCGCCTAAAGGACAGGAGAGATGGCTACACCTTC
V gene: TRBV7-2; D gene: -; J gene: TRBJ1-3; clone size: few; CDR3 protein: CASSPFPRGPSGNTIYF; CDR3 DNA: TGTGCCAGCAGCCCCTTTCCCAGGGGACCATCTGGAAACACCATATATTTT
V gene: TRBV9; D gene: TRBD1; J gene: TRBJ1-1; clone size: -; CDR3 protein: CASSVVQGAEAFF; CDR3 DNA: TGTGCCAGCAGCGTAGTGCAGGGGGCTGAAGCTTTCTTT
V gene: TRBV9; D gene: -; J gene: TRBJ2-6; clone size: -; CDR3 protein: CASSVATRSSGANVLTF; CDR3 DNA: TGTGCCAGCAGCGTAGCTACGCGAAGCTCTGGGGCCAACGTCCTGACTTTC
V gene: TRBV3-1/TRBV3-2; D gene: -; J gene: TRBJ2-7; clone size: -; CDR3 protein: CASSPGTRYEQYF; CDR3 DNA: TGTGCCAGCAGCCCCGGGACACGCTACGAGCAGTACTTC
V gene: TRBV30; D gene: -; J gene: TRBJ1-1; clone size: -; CDR3 protein: CAWSVQGDSEAFF; CDR3 DNA: TGTGCCTGGAGTGTACAGGGAGATTCTGAAGCTTTCTTT
V gene: TRBV11-3; D gene: -; J gene: TRBJ2-1; clone size: -; CDR3 protein: CASSIYSGGLSYNEQFF; CDR3 DNA: TGTGCCAGCAGCATCTATTCCGGGGGGCTTTCCTACAATGAGCAGTTCTTC
V gene: TRBV2; D gene: -; J gene: TRBJ2-5; clone size: -; CDR3 protein: CASRTYQETQYF; CDR3 DNA: TGTGCCAGCAGGACTTACCAAGAGACCCAGTACTTC
V gene: TRBV28; D gene: -; J gene: TRBJ1-5; clone size: -; CDR3 protein: CASSLSFGGTHQPQHF; CDR3 DNA: TGTGCCAGCAGTTTATCCTTCGGGGGGACCCATCAGCCCCAGCATTTT
V gene: TRBV24-1; D gene: TRBD1; J gene: TRBJ2-1; clone size: -; CDR3 protein: CATSGQGARNEQFF; CDR3 DNA: TGTGCCACGAGCGGACAGGGGGCGCGCAATGAGCAGTTCTTC
V gene: TRBV15; D gene: TRBD1; J gene: TRBJ2-7; clone size: once; CDR3 protein: CATSRAGTGGPYEQYF; CDR3 DNA: TGTGCCACCAGCAGAGCAGGGACAGGGGGGCCCTACGAGCAGTACTTC
V gene: TRBV6-1; D gene: TRBD1; J gene: TRBJ2-5; clone size: once; CDR3 protein: CASSDTGGRETQYF; CDR3 DNA: TGTGCCAGCAGTGACACAGGGGGCAGGGAGACCCAGTACTTC
V gene: TRBV30; D gene: -; J gene: TRBJ2-1; clone size: -; CDR3 protein: CAWEGQGETSGNNEQFF; CDR3 DNA: TGTGCCTGGGAGGGACAGGGGGAGACTAGCGGGAACAATGAGCAGTTCTTC
V gene: TRBV6-5; D gene: TRBD2; J gene: TRBJ2-1; clone size: -; CDR3 protein: CASSYGSGRTYNEQFF; CDR3 DNA: TGTGCCAGCAGTTACGGGAGCGGGAGGACCTACAATGAGCAGTTCTTC
V gene: TRBV25-1; D gene: TRBD1; J gene: TRBJ1-2; clone size: -; CDR3 protein: CASVATGAGGYTF; CDR3 DNA: TGTGCCAGCGTAGCCACAGGGGCGGGTGGCTACACCTTC
V gene: TRBV19; D gene: TRBD2; J gene: TRBJ2-1; clone size: once; CDR3 protein: CATGTSGRIRSTLHEQFF; CDR3 DNA: TGTGCCACCGGGACTAGCGGGCGGATCAGATCGACCCTCCATGAGCAGTTCTTC
V gene: TRBV28; D gene: -; J gene: TRBJ2-7; clone size: once; CDR3 protein: CASSFSQGTYEQYF; CDR3 DNA: TGTGCCAGCAGTTTCTCGCAGGGAACCTACGAGCAGTACTTC
V gene: TRBV7-9; D gene: TRBD1; J gene: TRBJ1-4; clone size: -; CDR3 protein: CASSLGGTDNEKLFF; CDR3 DNA: TGTGCCAGCAGCTTGGGTGGGACAGATAATGAAAAACTGTTTTTT
V gene: TRBV9; D gene: -; J gene: TRBJ1-6; clone size: once; CDR3 protein: CASSVVPGSDSPLHF; CDR3 DNA: TGTGCCAGCAGCGTAGTTCCAGGGTCCGACTCACCCCTCCACTTT
V gene: TRBV30; D gene: TRBD1; J gene: TRBJ2-7; clone size: once; CDR3 protein: CAWSALTGPYEQYF; CDR3 DNA: TGTGCCTGGAGTGCACTGACAGGGCCCTACGAGCAGTACTTC
V gene: TRBV28; D gene: TRBD2; J gene: TRBJ2-7; clone size: -; CDR3 protein: CASSLLSGRAGEQYF; CDR3 DNA: TGTGCCAGCAGTTTGTTGAGCGGGAGGGCCGGCGAGCAGTACTTC
V gene: TRBV13; D gene: -; J gene: TRBJ1-1; clone size: -; CDR3 protein: CASSFGGADTEAFF; CDR3 DNA: TGTGCCAGCAGCTTTGGGGGCGCGGATACTGAAGCTTTCTTT
V gene: TRBV15; D gene: TRBD2; J gene: TRBJ2-7; clone size: -; CDR3 protein: CATSLGGLAGKYEQYF; CDR3 DNA: TGTGCCACCAGCCTGGGGGGCCTAGCGGGAAAGTACGAGCAGTACTTC
V gene: TRBV7-2; D gene: TRBD1; J gene: TRBJ1-1; clone size: -; CDR3 protein: CASSFRTGQNTEAFF; CDR3 DNA: TGTGCCAGCAGCTTTCGGACAGGACAGAACACTGAAGCTTTCTTT
V gene: TRBV28; D gene: -; J gene: TRBJ1-1; clone size: once; CDR3 protein: CASGAQNTEAFF; CDR3 DNA: TGTGCCAGTGGGGCGCAAAACACTGAAGCTTTCTTT
V gene: TRBV6-1; D gene: -; J gene: TRBJ1-5; clone size: few; CDR3 protein: CASSESQGQFQPQHF; CDR3 DNA: TGTGCCAGCAGTGAAAGCCAGGGTCAATTTCAGCCCCAGCATTTT
V gene: TRBV6-5; D gene: -; J gene: TRBJ2-3; clone size: -; CDR3 protein: CASRGEDTQYF; CDR3 DNA: TGTGCCAGCAGAGGGGAAGATACGCAGTATTTT